Shown below are 11 T cell receptor beta chains from a single sample sequenced in a study of T-cell reconstitution after alpha-beta-depleted transplantation in children. The TCRbeta library was prepared with unique molecular identifiers. TCRdb used MiXCR to reprocess the PCR reads, holding one entry per CDR3 protein. The sample lists 670,000 or so distinct CDR3 sequences, about 12% seen once, with around 0.8% in the top ten. Sequencing used PBMCs, obtained before TCRalphabeta/CD19-depleted stem cell transplant. These receptors came from a girl aged 2 to 10 with congenital amegakaryocytic thrombocytopenia, due to receive a stem cell transplant.

In this sample, this clonotype turned up many times. The rearrangement joins TRBV20-1 to TRBJ2-7, with no clear D. From germline, CDR1 is DFQATT and CDR2 SNEGSKA (reference sequence). V lost 4 bases and J lost 5, with 9 bases in between. The CDR3 is made up of 11 amino acids. CDR3 sequence reads: CSATPGHEQYF. DNA for the CDR3: TGCAGTGCTACCCCCGGTCACGAGCAGTACTTC.

This clonotype was seen ten or more times. The rearrangement joins TRBV12-3 or TRBV12-4 to TRBJ2-1; 7 nucleotides align to TRBD2. After removal of 3 bases from V and 7 bases from J, the junction contained 9 bases not matched to a gene. The CDR3 is 15 amino acids. CDR3 sequence reads: CASSFEGGPGNEQFF. The CDR3 DNA sequence: TGTGCCAGCAGTTTTGAGGGAGGGCCGGGGAATGAGCAGTTCTTC.

This clonotype was detected only a few times. J is TRBJ2-3 and V is TRBV20-1; D possibly uses TRBD1 or TRBD2 (5 bases each). The CDR3 has 15 amino acids. V was cut by 0 bases and J by 2 bases, with 12 bases left in between. Germline V CDR1 and CDR2: DFQATT, SNEGSKA (reference sequence). CDR3 in DNA: TGCAGTGCTAGAGACGTCTGGGGGTACACAGATACGCAGTATTTT. This gives the protein CSARDVWGYTDTQYF.

To note about this clonotype: This may come from a read error, since a much larger clone is one base off. The CDR3 reads CSAQEPRSSLYAQYF. The CDR3 bases are TGCAGTGCCCAGGAGCCCCGGAGCAGCCTCTACGCGCAGTACTTC. J is TRBJ2-7 and V is TRBV20-1; D is ambiguous. CDR3 length: 15 residues. The germline CDR1 and CDR2 sequences are DFQATT and SNEGSKA (reference sequence).

The genes are TRBV30 and TRBJ1-1; D ambiguous. V was pared by 0 bases and J by 3 bases, with 11 bases between. Per germline, CDR1 GTSNPN and CDR2 SVGIG (reference sequence). This CDR3 spans 14 amino acids. This chain's CDR3 is CAWSVGAGDTEAFF. CDR3 nucleotides: TGTGCCTGGAGTGTAGGAGCGGGCGACACTGAAGCTTTCTTT.

This clonotype was recorded a few times. V and J are TRBV20-1 and TRBJ2-3; 11 nucleotides align to TRBD2. This CDR3 comprises 17 residues. The germline V gene has CDR1 DFQATT and CDR2 SNEGSKA (reference sequence). The V gene end was trimmed by 1 base and the J gene end by 3 bases; junction bases not matched to a gene: 9. The CDR3 coding sequence is TGCAGTGCTAGAGGACTAGCGGGGTGGGAATATACAGATACGCAGTATTTT. Translation gives CSARGLAGWEYTDTQYF.

The chain combines TRBV7-6 with TRBJ2-5; possible D gene TRBD1, 6 bases. V shed 5 bases and J shed 1 base, with 17 bases lying between them. The CDR3 is 16 residues long. CDR1 and CDR2 from the germline V gene are SGHVS and FNYEAQ. For the CDR3, the DNA is TGTGCCAGCAGCCCCGGGTGGCAGGGGTTCCAAGAGACCCAGTACTTC. Protein sequence: CASSPGWQGFQETQYF.

This clonotype was detected ten times or more. The CDR3 spells CASSLTRQELATNTEAFF. CDR3 in DNA: TGCGCCAGCAGCTTGACTCGACAGGAGCTAGCAACGAACACTGAAGCTTTCTTT. The chain couples TRBV5-1 to TRBJ1-1; D perhaps matches TRBD1 (6 bases). The CDR3 consists of 18 residues. Germline V CDR1 and CDR2: SGHRS, YFSETQ. With 1 base removed from V and 1 base from J, the gap between germline ends came to 20 bases. Full variable domain (outside the CDR3, taken from reference TRBV5-1 and TRBJ1-1): KAGVTQTPRYLIKTRGQQVTLSCSPISGHRSVSWYQQTPGQGLQFLFEYFSETQRNKGNFPGRFSGRQFSNSRSEMNVSTLELGDSALYLCASSLTRQELATNTEAFFGQGTRLTVV.

This clonotype appeared a few times. This rearrangement joins TRBV6-5 to TRBJ2-7, with TRBD2 matching 11 bases. This CDR3 comprises 16 residues. The germline V gene has CDR1 MNHEY and CDR2 SVGAGI. V lost 5 bases to trimming and J lost 6 bases; unmatched junction nucleotides: 12. For the CDR3, the DNA is TGTGCCAGCAGTCCACGTAGCGGGAGGGGGAATGGCGAGCAGTACTTC. The encoded protein is CASSPRSGRGNGEQYF.

This clonotype occurred many times. The CDR3 reads CSASWGFGNQPQHF. The CDR3 DNA follows: TGCAGTGCTAGCTGGGGGTTTGGCAATCAGCCCCAGCATTTT. This chain connects TRBV20-1 to TRBJ1-5; D is perhaps TRBD1 (5 bases). CDR1 and CDR2 from the germline V gene are DFQATT and SNEGSKA (reference sequence). Trimming pared 3 bases from V and 2 bases from J, leaving 11 bases between. This CDR3 has 14 amino acids.

There are many counts of this clonotype. The rearrangement joins TRBV11-1 to TRBJ2-1; 10 nucleotides agree with TRBD2. Trimming removed 4 bases from V and 5 bases from J; junction bases left unmatched: 5. The length of the CDR3 is 15 residues. The germline V gene encodes CDR1 SGHAT and CDR2 FQDESV (reference sequence). CDR3 loop: CASSSRLAGNNEQFF. The CDR3 bases are TGTGCCAGCAGCTCCCGACTAGCGGGTAACAATGAGCAGTTCTTC. Based on the CDR3 plus reference TRBV11-1 and TRBJ2-1, the full variable domain is EAEVAQSPRYKITEKSQAVAFWCDPISGHATLYWYRQILGQGPELLVQFQDESVVDDSQLPKDRFSAERLKGVDSTLKIQPAELGDSAMYLCASSSRLAGNNEQFFGPGTRLTVL.